This T cell receptor beta chain was captured by sequencing in a study of T cell responses to AZD1222 COVID-19 vaccine (dated by TCRdb to 2020 to 2022). Study-wide context: TCR sequencing covered more than 230 trial participants: 207 given two doses of AZD1222 and 26 given two doses of MenACWY control vaccine. Trial participants were enrolled by age into 18-55, 56-69 and 70-plus year subgroups, with around 150, 28 and 57 TCR-sequenced participants respectively.

A remark on this clone: Its antigen target is currently unknown. It has no much larger one-base neighbor in the sample; base qualities were not kept.

Taken with the paper, the label for time point translates to: about 28 days (+/-7) after the second vaccine dose. Because spike-specific TCR depth and breadth did not differ between the two schedules, AZD1222 recipients who got a second dose at roughly 4 weeks were pooled with those who got a second dose at roughly 12 weeks. Samples from vaccinated people were obtained from the UK trials COV001 and COV002, which included a single-blind randomized controlled phase 2/3 trial of AZD1222 (ChAdOx1 nCoV-19) in healthy adults. Trial participant PBMC samples were collected at day 0 and day 28 after the second dose for TCRbeta chain sequencing. Points the paper makes about the study in general: Conclusions about previously exposed vaccinees are limited, since just 6 or 7 AZD1222 recipients were seropositive for SARS-CoV-2 at baseline. Most participants were white British and females outnumbered males, and the authors suggested that clonal diversity may have been underestimated. Reportedly, close to half of the unique spike-specific TCRs recognized epitopes lying outside the regions that are mutated in the B.1.351 and B.1.1.7 variants. Vaccine-associated CD4 TCRs spanned the whole spike protein, with dominant responses in regions 160-218 and 743-854. The 56-69-year group was small, and its depth increase did not reach significance, likely because of low power. Because no day 14 peak-response samples were available, the repertoires could be characterized only after the peak T cell response. A significant rise in spike-specific TCR breadth and depth was observed after two AZD1222 doses relative to day 0 and relative to MenACWY recipients.

The CDR3 regions of human TCRbeta chains were subjected to immunosequencing. In the paper's pipeline: Repertoire TCRs were checked for matches against a reference library of SARS-CoV-2-specific TCRs that had been generated using the MIRA antigen-specificity platform. Breadth was defined as the fraction of unique TCRs that were SARS-CoV-2-associated, and depth was defined as the fraction of total T cells that were SARS-CoV-2-associated. Each spike-specific TCR was assigned to its reactive spike region and to a CD4 or CD8 class using the MIRA data. Log10-transformed breadth and depth values were compared by one-way ANOVA with Sidak's multiple comparisons tests. The clones in this table, taken by TCRdb from immuneACCESS, are in-frame only. Not every clone is retained; where verified, under half of the shortfall comes from an unresolved V gene, and the cause of the rest is unknown. Clonal size and the V and J genes are those of that table, whereas D and trimming came from the DNA. This sample comprises 100,000 to 150,000 clones, 70% to 90% of them detected only once. Approximately 3.4% of the sample belongs to the ten largest clones.

Here the sequenced sample was peripheral blood, taken 28 days after the second AZD1222 dose. The receptor was derived from an adult who received the AZD1222 COVID-19 vaccine.

Here the CDR3 is given as CATSRGGQLNQPQHF. The sequenced DNA: TGTGCCACCAGCAGAGGTGGACAGTTAAATCAGCCCCAGCATTTT. This chain joins TRBV15 to TRBJ1-5, with TRBD1 perhaps the D gene, on 6 matching bases. Reading the germline V gene (reference sequence) gives CDR1 LNHNV and CDR2 YYDKDF. From its cysteine to its phenylalanine, the CDR3 spans 15 amino acids. Just CDR3 DNA is preserved here, 45 bases in frame from base 1. V and J are truncated by 1 base and 4 bases respectively, leaving an intervening sequence of 11 bases.